A single sample is the source of the 14 T cell receptor beta chains below, sequenced in a study of siplizumab effects on memory and regulatory T cells. TCRdb's copy holds only in-frame clones and misses some; the assay was immunoSEQ multiplex PCR. This sample has about 120,000 clones; roughly 94% occur once, and the top ten carry around 1.7%. Sequences were obtained from non-Treg CD4+ T cells sorted from blood. The receptors derive from a human donor in good health.

The chain is built from TRBV5-1 and TRBJ2-1, with 13 bases matching TRBD2. The length of the CDR3 is 16 residues. The V segment lost 4 bases and the J segment 10 bases; nucleotides outside the gene matches: 11. Germline CDR1 SGHRS, CDR2 YFSETQ. The CDR3 DNA follows: TGCGCCAGCAGCCCGGGGACTAGCGGGGTCGGCGGGGAGCAGTTCTTC. It codes for CASSPGTSGVGGEQFF. Full variable domain (missing parts from reference TRBV5-1 and TRBJ2-1): KAGVTQTPRYLIKTRGQQVTLSCSPISGHRSVSWYQQTPGQGLQFLFEYFSETQRNKGNFPGRFSGRQFSNSRSEMNVSTLELGDSALYLCASSPGTSGVGGEQFFGPGTRLTVL.

This clone was found once. This CDR3 reads CASSQDEQGNEAFF. The CDR3 DNA sequence: TGCGCCAGCAGCCAAGACGAACAGGGGAATGAAGCTTTCTTT. The chain links TRBV4-1 to TRBJ1-1, with 7 positions matching TRBD1. With V trimmed by 0 bases and J by 7 bases, 5 bases remained unmatched. CDR1 and CDR2 from the germline V gene are MGHRA and YSYEKL. The CDR3 has 14 amino acids.

This chain's CDR3 is CASSTPRGELFF. The CDR3 DNA sequence: TGTGCCAGCAGCACCCCCCGCGGGGAGCTGTTTTTT. The rearrangement joins TRBV5-4 to TRBJ2-2; D unclear. The CDR3 runs 12 residues. V was clipped by 4 bases and J by 7 bases, with 8 bases between them. CDR1 and CDR2 from the germline V gene are SGHNT and YYREEE (reference sequence).

The rearrangement links TRBV5-1 to TRBJ1-2; tentatively, D is TRBD1 (6 bases). The CDR3 is 12 amino acids. The V gene lost 3 bases and the J gene lost 5 bases, with 8 bases spanning the gap. Germline assignment: CDR1 SGHRS and CDR2 YFSETQ. This CDR3 is CASSSQGYGYTF. The CDR3 DNA reads as TGCGCCAGCAGCTCTCAGGGGTATGGCTACACCTTC.

The rearrangement joins TRBV5-6 to TRBJ1-5; D gene unclear. Germline CDR1 reads SGHDT; CDR2 reads YYEEEE. The CDR3 runs to 14 residues. V was trimmed by 1 base and J by 9 bases, leaving 14 bases between them. CDR3 loop: CASSLLAGTRPQHF. The CDR3 DNA reads TGTGCCAGCAGCTTGTTGGCAGGTACGAGGCCCCAGCATTTT.

This chain uses TRBV7-2 with TRBJ2-7; 10 bases agree with TRBD1. V lost 4 bases and J lost 6; bases outside the gene matches: 6. The CDR3 runs 14 residues. Germline V gene sequence: CDR1 SGHTA, CDR2 FQGNSA. The CDR3 is CASSSRQGAGEQYF. DNA of the CDR3: TGTGCCAGCAGCTCCCGACAGGGGGCCGGCGAGCAGTACTTC.

The chain carries TRBV30 and TRBJ1-2; no clear D gene. Between the trimmed V and J ends, which lost 2 bases and 2 bases, there was a span of 12 bases. The length of the CDR3 is 14 residues. Germline loops: CDR1 GTSNPN, CDR2 SVGIG (reference sequence). This chain's CDR3 is CAWSRVGGNYGYTF. The DNA of the CDR3 is TGTGCCTGGAGTCGAGTGGGCGGGAACTATGGCTACACCTTC. Full variable domain (missing parts from reference TRBV30 and TRBJ1-2): SQTIHQWPATLVQPVGSPLSLECTVEGTSNPNLYWYRQAAGRGLQLLFYSVGIGQISSEVPQNLSASRPQDRQFILSSKKLLLSDSGFYLCAWSRVGGNYGYTFGSGTRLTVV.

This chain joins TRBV18 and TRBJ1-1; D perhaps matches TRBD1 (6 bases). CDR1 KGHSH and CDR2 LQKENI come from the germline V gene. Trimming stripped 0 bases from V and 1 base from J, with 12 bases between. This CDR3 region has 16 residues. The CDR3 here is CASSPPGGGSNTEAFF. The CDR3 nucleotides are TGTGCCAGCTCACCACCGGGGGGCGGATCGAACACTGAAGCTTTCTTT.

This clone was picked up one time. V is TRBV7-9 and J is TRBJ2-1; D uncertain. V was trimmed by 1 base and J by 3 bases, leaving 10 bases between them. The CDR3 is 15 residues long. The germline V gene encodes CDR1 SEHNR and CDR2 FQNEAQ (reference sequence). The CDR3, as DNA: TGTGCCAGCAGCTTAGATAGCAGAGGCTACAATGAGCAGTTCTTC. Its translation is CASSLDSRGYNEQFF.

The rearrangement links TRBV29-1 to TRBJ1-1; 7 nucleotides line up with TRBD1. This CDR3 contains 15 residues. Trimming took 6 bases from V and 5 from J; bases not matched to a gene: 15. CDR1 is SQVTM and CDR2 is ANQGSEA in the germline V gene. The CDR3 is CSVGAGRGRGTEAFF. The CDR3 DNA reads as TGCAGCGTGGGGGCCGGGAGGGGGCGCGGGACTGAAGCTTTCTTT.

Concerning this clone itself: The junction departs from germline at one end; a sequencing error may be responsible. This sample includes further DNA sequences coding for the same CDR3. CDR3 sequence reads: CASSPPRGGTSNTEAFF. The CDR3 DNA is TGTGCCAGCAGCCCACCTCGCGGTGGGACCTCAAACACTGAGGCTTTCTTT. J is TRBJ1-1 and V is TRBV5-4; D may be TRBD1 (5 bases). The length of the CDR3 is 17 residues. Per germline, CDR1 SGHNT and CDR2 YYREEE (reference sequence).

This clone was detected a few times. This chain's CDR3 is CASSDQGLNTEAFF. The DNA of the CDR3 is TGTGCCAGCAGTGATCAGGGGCTGAACACTGAAGCTTTCTTT. V usage is TRBV6-4 and J usage is TRBJ1-1, with D tentatively TRBD1 (6 bases). CDR3 length: 14 amino acids. V shed 3 bases and J shed 0 bases, with 8 bases lying between them. Germline-derived CDR1 and CDR2 are MRHNA and SNTAGT.

V is TRBV6-6 and J is TRBJ1-4; TRBD1 matches 9 bases. CDR3 length: 15 residues. Trimming cost V 5 bases and J 3 bases; bases outside gene matches: 4. In germline, CDR1 is MNHNY, CDR2 SVGAGI (reference sequence). The CDR3 DNA follows: TGTGCCAGCAGTCCACAGGGGGCGGCTAATGAAAAACTGTTTTTT. As protein: CASSPQGAANEKLFF.

This clone came up once. The J gene is TRBJ1-4, the V gene TRBV11-3; D is ambiguous. Germline-derived CDR1 and CDR2 are SGHNT and YENEEA. The V end lost 5 bases, the J end lost 0 bases, and 22 bases lay between the germline ends. The CDR3 runs to 19 residues. The CDR3 sequence is CASSPDRFRAYATNEKLFF. CDR3 DNA sequence: TGTGCCAGCAGCCCGGACCGATTCCGGGCCTATGCAACTAATGAAAAACTGTTTTTT.